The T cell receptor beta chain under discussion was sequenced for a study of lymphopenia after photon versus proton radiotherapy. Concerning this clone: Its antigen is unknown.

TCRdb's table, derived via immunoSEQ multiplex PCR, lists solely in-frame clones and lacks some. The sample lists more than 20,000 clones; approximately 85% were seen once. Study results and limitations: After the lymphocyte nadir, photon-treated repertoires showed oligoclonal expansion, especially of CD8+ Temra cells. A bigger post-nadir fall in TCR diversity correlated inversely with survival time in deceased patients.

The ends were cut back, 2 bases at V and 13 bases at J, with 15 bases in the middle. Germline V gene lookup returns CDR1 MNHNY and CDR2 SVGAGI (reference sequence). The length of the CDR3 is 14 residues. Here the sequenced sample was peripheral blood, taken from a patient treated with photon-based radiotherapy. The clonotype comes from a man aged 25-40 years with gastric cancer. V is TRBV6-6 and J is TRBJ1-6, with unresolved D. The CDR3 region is CASSYPTDLGPLHF. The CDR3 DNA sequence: TGTGCCAGCAGTTACCCGACGGACTTGGGTCCCCTCCACTTT.